The 3 T cell receptor beta chains below all came from one sample that was sequenced in a study of T cells expressing NK-cell markers. Reprocessing the 5' RACE reads, TCRdb reports a single entry for every CDR3 protein and omits DNA. The table counts roughly 420,000 distinct CDR3 sequences; 7.3% lies in the top ten. Sequencing was performed on blood T cells: a sorted CD56 or NKG2C T cell subset, CD4+ or CD8+ T cells, or bulk PBMC T cells (not recorded which). The receptor source for this set is a woman between 18 and 70 years old in good health.

The chain uses TRBV14 and TRBJ2-7; TCRdb selects TRBD2, and the lack of DNA leaves this call unchecked. Germline CDR1 and CDR2: SGHDN and FVKESK. This CDR3 spans 15 amino acids. The CDR3 protein is CASRSSGGWGYEQYF. Full variable domain (remainder filled in from reference TRBV14 and TRBJ2-7): EAGVTQFPSHSVIEKGQTVTLRCDPISGHDNLYWYRRVMGKEIKFLLHFVKESKQDESGMPNNRFLAERTGGTYSTLKVQPAELEDSGVYFCASRSSGGWGYEQYFGPGTRLTVT.

The chain recombines TRBV11-2 with TRBJ2-1; the D call from TCRdb, TRBD1, cannot be confirmed without DNA. The CDR3 spans 13 residues. Per germline, CDR1 SGHAT and CDR2 FQNNGV. The CDR3 sequence: CASSSPSEDEQFF.

The chain carries TRBV28 and TRBJ2-6; the D call of TRBD2 rests on TCRdb alone, since no DNA is present to check it. Germline CDR1 and CDR2: MDHEN and SYDVKM. The CDR3 totals 18 residues. This CDR3 reads CASSSRLAGASGANVLTF.